This T cell receptor (beta chain) was obtained from a study of blood T cells in healthy people across ages. Findings and caveats of the study: Unsorted PBMCs prevented conclusive naive versus antigen-experienced comparison. Diversity estimates from one million T cells were considered underestimates. CMV infection status of these donors was not known.

This CDR3 is 15 amino acids long. The germline gives CDR1 SGHAT, CDR2 FQNNGV. Trimming removed 1 base at V and 3 bases at J, with 11 bases between. This clonotype appeared a few times. Its antigen is as yet unknown. Primers used in a second PCR of about 7 to 12 cycles were a sample-barcoded 5' primer and a J-beta primer mix. Each CDR3 protein is one row after TCRdb ran MiXCR on the 5' RACE reads. The table includes around 320,000 distinct CDR3 sequences, about 25% detected once. Specimen: blood. The TCR comes from an older woman in good health. The chain uses TRBV11-2 and TRBJ2-3; TRBD1 is a possible D gene (5 bases). CDR3: CASSLAGYRTDTQYF. As DNA, the CDR3 is TGTGCCAGCAGCTTAGCAGGGTATCGGACAGATACGCAGTATTTT.